The rows below give T cell receptor beta chains drawn from one sample of a study of cytomegalovirus exposure and HLA in healthy donors. Assay: immunoSEQ multiplex PCR; the TCRdb copy retains only in-frame clones and omits some. The sample carries about 190,000 clones, roughly 87% recorded once. Specimen: PBMCs. These receptors all come from a boy between 2 and 10 years old in good health and CMV-seronegative. The conserved cysteine and the conserved F or W are not part of the CDR3 here.

len	v_gene	j_gene	CDR3aa
14	TRBV4-1	TRBJ1-3	ASSQVPGISGNTIY
13	TRBV5-4	TRBJ1-3	ASSGGTGDGNTIY
14	TRBV5-5	TRBJ2-7	ASSPGSGLLIYEQY
9	TRBV19	TRBJ1-2	ASRLKSGYT
9	TRBV27	TRBJ2-1	ASRKGREQF
14	TRBV9	TRBJ2-1	ASSVNLASGSTEQF
14	TRBV14	TRBJ2-3	ASSQVVAGPTDTQY
14	TRBV28	TRBJ1-4	ASSLSVQGAREKLF
12	TRBV6-5	TRBJ2-7	ASSIRTSSYEQY
13	TRBV5-1	TRBJ2-7	ASSLEAGGFYEQY
14	TRBV13	-	ASSLMRGGQVNEQY
14	TRBV27	TRBJ1-6	ASSFRQGAYNSPLH
13	TRBV30	TRBJ1-3	AWSGDRASGNTIY
11	TRBV11-1	TRBJ2-2	ASSATGPGELF
11	TRBV6-5	TRBJ1-2	ASSLLSGHGYT
13	TRBV7-8	TRBJ1-5	ASSLLGGGNQPQH
11	TRBV5-1	TRBJ2-3	ASRPGVTDTQY
13	TRBV5-4	TRBJ2-1	ASSLRVLSYNEQF
14	TRBV28	TRBJ2-7	ASSWPATGGAYEQY
10	TRBV13	TRBJ2-7	ASSLARFEQY
12	TRBV6-1	TRBJ1-5	ASSGGQNNQPQH
13	TRBV6-1	TRBJ2-2	ASSEPTSGFLELF
12	TRBV6-5	TRBJ1-1	ASSYSAGGPEAF
9	TRBV7-9	TRBJ1-1	ASSFRTEAF
14	TRBV5-4	TRBJ2-7	ASSPTGTGKPYEQY
12	TRBV27	TRBJ1-1	ASIFRGGTTEAF
11	TRBV5-1	TRBJ2-7	ASSPSQGYEQY
12	TRBV5-6	TRBJ1-5	ASSYRGGNQPQH
11	TRBV7-6	TRBJ2-7	ASSLGVPYEQY
12	TRBV7-9	TRBJ2-3	ASGSLTSSDTQY
14	TRBV9	TRBJ2-7	ASSAGTGTGPYEQY
13	TRBV6-4	TRBJ2-1	ASSTGTGAYNEQF
9	TRBV20-1	TRBJ1-2	SAGTDYGYT
14	TRBV28	TRBJ2-1	ASSLSGRALVNEQF
11	TRBV29-1	TRBJ1-1	SVEGQGYTEAF
11	TRBV6-1	TRBJ2-7	ASSEGQGTMQY